These T cell receptor beta chains were read from a single sample in a study of OX40 agonist ivuxolimab in advanced cancers. Assay used: immunoSEQ multiplex PCR; TCRdb lists only in-frame clones, some missing. The table includes around 95,000 clones, around 91% detected once. The sequenced sample was CD4+ or CD8+ T cells sorted from blood, obtained in a trial of the OX40 agonist ivuxolimab. The receptors originated from an adult with an advanced solid tumor such as melanoma, head and neck, liver or kidney cancer. Both conserved end residues are part of each CDR3. The order of the fields is V gene, clone size, J gene, D gene, CDR3 DNA, CDR3 protein. D genes are given only for firm matches. Not every row has a clone size; where given, it reads once, few, many or a size class.

V: TRBV7-9; size: -; J: TRBJ2-1; D: -; DNA: TGTGCCAGCAGCTTATCTACAGGGAGTTACAATGAGCAGTTCTTC; CDR3: CASSLSTGSYNEQFF
V: TRBV4-2; size: -; J: TRBJ2-1; D: TRBD2; DNA: TGTGCCAGCAGCCAAGAAGGGGTGGCTAGCGGGAGTAAGGACAATGAGCAGTTCTTC; CDR3: CASSQEGVASGSKDNEQFF
V: TRBV19; size: -; J: TRBJ1-6; D: -; DNA: TGTGCCAGTAGTACCATCACAGGGATTGATTCACCCCTCCACTTT; CDR3: CASSTITGIDSPLHF
V: TRBV7-9; size: few; J: TRBJ1-3; D: -; DNA: TGTGCCAGCAGCCCATTGGACACCATATATTTT; CDR3: CASSPLDTIYF
V: TRBV19; size: -; J: TRBJ1-5; D: TRBD1; DNA: TGTGCCAGTAGGGACAGGGGATCTGGTCAGCCCCAGCATTTT; CDR3: CASRDRGSGQPQHF
V: TRBV19; size: -; J: TRBJ1-1; D: -; DNA: TGTGCCAGTCAACGGGGGCTCCAACCGGAAACTGAAGCTTTCTTT; CDR3: CASQRGLQPETEAFF
V: TRBV6-5; size: -; J: TRBJ2-2; D: -; DNA: TGTGCCAGCAGACGGGGGACAGACACCGGGGAGCTGTTTTTT; CDR3: CASRRGTDTGELFF
V: TRBV6-6; size: -; J: TRBJ2-7; D: TRBD2; DNA: TGTGCCAGCAGTTACTCTCGGACTAGCGGGAGTGCCGAGCAGTACTTC; CDR3: CASSYSRTSGSAEQYF
V: TRBV9; size: -; J: TRBJ2-1; D: TRBD2; DNA: TGTGCCAGCAGCGTAGCTAGCGGGAGGGGGTTAGATGAGCAGTTCTTC; CDR3: CASSVASGRGLDEQFF
V: TRBV7-9; size: once; J: TRBJ2-5; D: TRBD2; DNA: TGTGCCAGCAGCTTAGGACTAGCGGGAGAGACCCAGTACTTC; CDR3: CASSLGLAGETQYF
V: TRBV18; size: -; J: TRBJ2-2; D: -; DNA: TGTGCCAGCTCACCACTCGGCCAAGTCGGGTTCTTCACCGGGGAGCTGTTTTTT; CDR3: CASSPLGQVGFFTGELFF
V: TRBV14; size: -; J: TRBJ2-3; D: -; DNA: TGTGCCAGCAGCCAAGTCGGGGCTCCTAGCACAGATACGCAGTATTTT; CDR3: CASSQVGAPSTDTQYF
V: TRBV11-2; size: -; J: TRBJ2-7; D: -; DNA: TGTGCCAGCAGCTCGGACATTCCCAAGGTCTACGAGCAGTACTTC; CDR3: CASSSDIPKVYEQYF
V: TRBV10-3; size: -; J: TRBJ1-4; D: -; DNA: TGTGCCATCAGCGAGGGCCAGGGAAATGAAAAACTGTTTTTT; CDR3: CAISEGQGNEKLFF
V: TRBV30; size: -; J: TRBJ2-7; D: TRBD2; DNA: TGTGCCTGGAGGCGGGGGACCTACGAGCAGTACTTC; CDR3: CAWRRGTYEQYF
V: TRBV11-2; size: -; J: TRBJ2-1; D: -; DNA: TGTGCCAGCAGCCCCGGGGGTCGGAGCGACAATGAGCAGTTCTTC; CDR3: CASSPGGRSDNEQFF
V: TRBV5-1; size: -; J: TRBJ2-3; D: -; DNA: TGCGCCAGCAGCTTGGCCCTCGGGTCTGCTAGCACAGATACGCAGTATTTT; CDR3: CASSLALGSASTDTQYF
V: TRBV5-1; size: few; J: TRBJ2-1; D: TRBD1; DNA: TGCGCCAGCAGGCGGACAGGGAGTACCTACAATGAGCAGTTCTTC; CDR3: CASRRTGSTYNEQFF
V: TRBV6-5; size: -; J: TRBJ2-7; D: -; DNA: TGTGCCAGCAGCCAGACAGGCTACGAGCAGTACTTC; CDR3: CASSQTGYEQYF
V: TRBV5-1; size: -; J: TRBJ2-3; D: TRBD2; DNA: TGCGCCAGCAGCTCCCCGTTTGGCGGGGGGCTTAGCACAGATACGCAGTATTTT; CDR3: CASSSPFGGGLSTDTQYF
V: TRBV15; size: -; J: TRBJ2-1; D: -; DNA: TGTGCCACCAGCAGAGACGCTAGGCGGGACAATGAGCAGTTCTTC; CDR3: CATSRDARRDNEQFF
V: TRBV10-3; size: -; J: TRBJ2-5; D: -; DNA: TGTGCCATCAGCCCCGGTTCTTCTATGGAGACCCAGTACTTC; CDR3: CAISPGSSMETQYF
V: TRBV27; size: -; J: TRBJ2-1; D: -; DNA: TGTGCCAGCAGTTTATCCTTCGACTTTTATGAGCAGTTCTTC; CDR3: CASSLSFDFYEQFF
V: TRBV29-1; size: -; J: TRBJ2-1; D: -; DNA: TGCAGCGGCAGGGCGGCGAATGAGCAGTTCTTC; CDR3: CSGRAANEQFF
V: TRBV29-1; size: -; J: TRBJ1-5; D: -; DNA: TGCAGCGCGGACGATCAGCCCCAGCATTTT; CDR3: CSADDQPQHF
V: TRBV2; size: -; J: TRBJ1-1; D: -; DNA: TGTGCCAGCAGGGCGAGGGACGGGAAGAACACTGAAGCTTTCTTT; CDR3: CASRARDGKNTEAFF
V: TRBV30; size: -; J: TRBJ2-7; D: TRBD1; DNA: TGTGCCTGGAGTGTAGGACAGGGGAAGAGGAACGAGCAGTACTTC; CDR3: CAWSVGQGKRNEQYF
V: TRBV27; size: few; J: TRBJ2-1; D: -; DNA: TGTGCCAGCAGTGTTCAACAGGGACCTGAGCAGTTCTTC; CDR3: CASSVQQGPEQFF
V: TRBV14; size: -; J: TRBJ2-1; D: -; DNA: TGTGCCAGCAGCCGAGGGGGAGGTGAGCAGTTCTTC; CDR3: CASSRGGGEQFF
V: TRBV30; size: -; J: TRBJ2-7; D: -; DNA: TGTGCCTGGAGTAAGTGGACCTCATACGAGCAGTACTTC; CDR3: CAWSKWTSYEQYF
V: TRBV19; size: few; J: TRBJ2-1; D: TRBD2; DNA: TGTGCCAGTAGTATGGAGGTCAGGACTAGGCCCCATGAGCAGTTCTTC; CDR3: CASSMEVRTRPHEQFF
V: TRBV6-1; size: -; J: TRBJ1-1; D: -; DNA: TGTGCCAGCAGTGGGACAGTCACGAACACTGAAGCTTTCTTT; CDR3: CASSGTVTNTEAFF
V: TRBV30; size: -; J: TRBJ1-1; D: -; DNA: TGTGCCTGGAGTGAGGACGGGTGGAACACTGAAGCTTTCTTT; CDR3: CAWSEDGWNTEAFF
V: TRBV30; size: -; J: TRBJ1-5; D: TRBD1; DNA: TGTGCCTGGAGTCGTACAGGGGAAGGCAATCAGCCCCAGCATTTT; CDR3: CAWSRTGEGNQPQHF
V: TRBV9; size: -; J: TRBJ1-6; D: -; DNA: TGTGCCAGCAGCCCGCGTCTGTCTGGGTTTAATTCACCCCTCCACTTT; CDR3: CASSPRLSGFNSPLHF
V: TRBV6-1; size: -; J: TRBJ2-5; D: -; DNA: TGTGCCAGCAGTGAAGGGTCGGTGGACCGACCGCCAGAGACCCAGTACTTC; CDR3: CASSEGSVDRPPETQYF
V: TRBV19; size: -; J: TRBJ2-1; D: TRBD1; DNA: TGTGCCAGTAGGCTAGGACAGGGGGCCTATGAGCAGTTCTTC; CDR3: CASRLGQGAYEQFF
V: TRBV9; size: -; J: TRBJ2-1; D: TRBD1; DNA: TGTGCCAGCAGCGTTCGACAGGGCCTTGAGCAGTTCTTC; CDR3: CASSVRQGLEQFF
V: TRBV6-5; size: -; J: TRBJ1-3; D: -; DNA: TGTGCCAGCAGTCGGGACCACTCTGGAAACACCATATATTTT; CDR3: CASSRDHSGNTIYF
V: TRBV7-9; size: -; J: TRBJ2-2; D: TRBD2; DNA: TGTGCCAGCGGCCCCGGCCAATTAGCGGGAGGGCCAAACACCGGGGAGCTGTTTTTT; CDR3: CASGPGQLAGGPNTGELFF
V: TRBV28; size: -; J: TRBJ2-5; D: TRBD2; DNA: TGTGCCAGCACCCAACCGGGGGGTCGGCAAGAGACCCAGTACTTC; CDR3: CASTQPGGRQETQYF
V: TRBV5-4; size: -; J: TRBJ2-1; D: TRBD2; DNA: TGTGCCAGCAGCAAAGTAGCGGGGTTCTCCTACAATGAGCAGTTCTTC; CDR3: CASSKVAGFSYNEQFF
V: TRBV7-6; size: -; J: TRBJ2-6; D: TRBD1; DNA: TGTGCCAGCAGCTTGGGGATATTAGGGGGCAGGTCTGGGGCCAACGTCCTGACTTTC; CDR3: CASSLGILGGRSGANVLTF
V: TRBV6-1; size: -; J: TRBJ2-5; D: -; DNA: TGTGCCAGCAGTGAAAATGCGCTCGTAGGAGAGACCCAGTACTTC; CDR3: CASSENALVGETQYF
V: TRBV5-1; size: -; J: TRBJ1-1; D: -; DNA: TGCGCCAGCAGCTTGCGAGTGGATACTGAAGCTTTCTTT; CDR3: CASSLRVDTEAFF
V: TRBV4-1; size: -; J: TRBJ2-1; D: TRBD1; DNA: TGCGCCAGCAGCCAGGAAGGACAGGGGTTCGGGAATGAGCAGTTCTTC; CDR3: CASSQEGQGFGNEQFF
V: TRBV30; size: once; J: TRBJ2-1; D: TRBD2; DNA: TGTGCCTGGACCCCGCCTGGGGTAGCGGGAGACAATGAGCAGTTCTTC; CDR3: CAWTPPGVAGDNEQFF
V: TRBV18; size: -; J: TRBJ2-2; D: -; DNA: TGTGCCAGCTCACAAGGGACAAAGAACACCGGGGAGCTGTTTTTT; CDR3: CASSQGTKNTGELFF
V: TRBV14; size: -; J: TRBJ2-3; D: -; DNA: TGTGCCAGCAGCCAAGATCCGCCGGATACGCAGTATTTT; CDR3: CASSQDPPDTQYF
V: TRBV28; size: -; J: TRBJ2-7; D: -; DNA: TGTGCCAGCAGTACCTTGTCCGAGCAGTACTTC; CDR3: CASSTLSEQYF
V: TRBV19; size: -; J: TRBJ1-2; D: -; DNA: TGTGCCTGGGGTACCTATTCGGGCTACACCTTC; CDR3: CAWGTYSGYTF
V: TRBV5-5; size: -; J: TRBJ1-2; D: -; DNA: TGTGCCAGCAGCTTGGGGGTTACCTATGGCTACACCTTC; CDR3: CASSLGVTYGYTF
V: TRBV15; size: -; J: TRBJ1-1; D: -; DNA: TGTGCCACCAGCAGAAGTTACCTGAACACTGAAGCTTTCTTT; CDR3: CATSRSYLNTEAFF
V: TRBV29-1; size: few; J: TRBJ1-5; D: -; DNA: TGCAGCTATACGTGGGGAGGCAATCAGCCCCAGCATTTT; CDR3: CSYTWGGNQPQHF
V: TRBV5-1; size: -; J: TRBJ2-3; D: TRBD1; DNA: TGCGCCAGCAGCCCCGGGACAGGGTCAGATACGCAGTATTTT; CDR3: CASSPGTGSDTQYF